The present TCR beta chain was sequenced within a study of OX40 agonist ivuxolimab in advanced cancers. Study details: The study treated patients with ivuxolimab, an agonistic anti-OX40 (CD134) antibody. Broader study findings: Expanded clones were, on average, more numerous in CD8+ T cells than in CD4+. Among the lowest peripheral clonal expansion occurred in 0.1-3.0 mg/kg partial responders.

As concerns this clone: Its antigen is not known.

With V trimmed by 5 bases and J by 3 bases, 18 bases remained unmatched. The germline gives CDR1 SNHLY, CDR2 FYNNEI. The length of the CDR3 is 19 residues. Profiled with immunoSEQ multiplex PCR; TCRdb holds only in-frame clones, not every one. The sample records 55,000 to 70,000 clones, less than 90% being singletons. Samples were taken at baseline and on day 1 of cycles 4 and 7. The V call is TRBV2, the J call TRBJ2-1, with 8 bases fitting TRBD2. This clonotype originated in an adult with an advanced solid tumor such as melanoma, head and neck, liver or kidney cancer. Material: CD4+ or CD8+ T cells sorted from blood, obtained in a trial of the OX40 agonist ivuxolimab. The CDR3 sequence: CASSYSRPGRGASYNEQFF. The CDR3 nucleotides read TGTGCCAGCAGTTATTCTAGACCGGGGCGGGGGGCTAGCTACAATGAGCAGTTCTTC.